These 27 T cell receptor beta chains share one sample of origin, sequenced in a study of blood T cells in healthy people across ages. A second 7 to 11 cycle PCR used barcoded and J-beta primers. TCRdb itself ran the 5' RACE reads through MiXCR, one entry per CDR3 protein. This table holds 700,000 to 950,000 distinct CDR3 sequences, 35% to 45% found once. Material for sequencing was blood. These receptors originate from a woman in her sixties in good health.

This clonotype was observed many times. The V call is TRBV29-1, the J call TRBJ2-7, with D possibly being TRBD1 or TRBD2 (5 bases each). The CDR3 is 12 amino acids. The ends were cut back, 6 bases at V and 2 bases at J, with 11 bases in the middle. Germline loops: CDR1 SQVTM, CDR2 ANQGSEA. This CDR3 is CSVGGQTYEQYF. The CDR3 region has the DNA TGCAGCGTAGGAGGACAAACCTACGAGCAGTACTTC.

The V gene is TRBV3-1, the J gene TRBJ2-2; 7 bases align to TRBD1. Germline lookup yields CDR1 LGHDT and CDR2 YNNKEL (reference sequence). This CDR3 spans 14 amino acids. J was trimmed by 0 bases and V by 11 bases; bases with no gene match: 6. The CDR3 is CAAGGRSNTGELFF. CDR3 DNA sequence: TGTGCCGCAGGGGGACGGTCGAACACCGGGGAGCTGTTTTTT.

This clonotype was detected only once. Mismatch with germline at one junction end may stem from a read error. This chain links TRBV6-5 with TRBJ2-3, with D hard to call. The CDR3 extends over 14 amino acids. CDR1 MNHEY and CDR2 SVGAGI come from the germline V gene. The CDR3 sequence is CASSPGPSIDTQYF. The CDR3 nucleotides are TGTGCCAGCAGCCCCGGACCCAGCATAGATACGCAGTATTTT.

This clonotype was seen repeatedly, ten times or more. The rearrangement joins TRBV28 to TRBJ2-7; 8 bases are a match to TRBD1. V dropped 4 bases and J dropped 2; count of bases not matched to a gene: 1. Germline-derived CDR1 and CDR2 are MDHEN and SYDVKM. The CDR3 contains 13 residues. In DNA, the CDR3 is TGTGCCAGCAGTTGGACAGGGACCTACGAGCAGTACTTC. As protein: CASSWTGTYEQYF.

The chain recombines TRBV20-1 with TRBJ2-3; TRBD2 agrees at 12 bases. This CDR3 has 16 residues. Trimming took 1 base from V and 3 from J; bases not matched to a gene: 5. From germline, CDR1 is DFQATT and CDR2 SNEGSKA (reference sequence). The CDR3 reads CSARGLAGVRTDTQYF. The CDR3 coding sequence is TGCAGTGCTAGAGGACTAGCGGGAGTTCGAACAGATACGCAGTATTTT.

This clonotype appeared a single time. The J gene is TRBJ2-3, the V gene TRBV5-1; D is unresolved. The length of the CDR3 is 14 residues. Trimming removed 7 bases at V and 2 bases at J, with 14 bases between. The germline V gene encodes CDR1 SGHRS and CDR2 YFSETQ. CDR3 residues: CASGMGGYTDTQYF. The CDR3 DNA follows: TGCGCCAGCGGTATGGGCGGATACACAGATACGCAGTATTTT.

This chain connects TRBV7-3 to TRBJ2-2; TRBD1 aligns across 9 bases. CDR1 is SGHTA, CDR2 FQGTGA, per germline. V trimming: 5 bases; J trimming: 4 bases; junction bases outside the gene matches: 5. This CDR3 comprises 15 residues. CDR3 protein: CASSPQTGGTGELFF. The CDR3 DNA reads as TGTGCCAGCAGCCCTCAGACAGGGGGCACCGGGGAGCTGTTTTTT.

CDR3 region: CASSPPSSTPYYNEQFF. CDR3 nucleotides: TGTGCCAGCTCACCACCGAGCAGTACACCTTACTACAATGAGCAGTTCTTC. The V call is TRBV18, the J call TRBJ2-1; the D is unclear. Germline CDR1 and CDR2: KGHSH and LQKENI. The V end was cut by 0 bases, the J end by 3 bases, with 15 bases between. The length of the CDR3 is 17 residues. Full variable domain (remainder filled in from reference TRBV18 and TRBJ2-1): NAGVMQNPRHLVRRRGQEARLRCSPMKGHSHVYWYRQLPEEGLKFMVYLQKENIIDESGMPKERFSAEFPKEGPSILRIQQVVRGDSAAYFCASSPPSSTPYYNEQFFGPGTRLTVL.

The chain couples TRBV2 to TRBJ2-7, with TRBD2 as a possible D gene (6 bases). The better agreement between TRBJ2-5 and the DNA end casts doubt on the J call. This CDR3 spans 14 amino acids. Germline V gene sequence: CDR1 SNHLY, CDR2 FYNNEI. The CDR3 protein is CASSEAISGETQYF. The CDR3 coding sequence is TGTGCCAGCAGTGAAGCGATTAGCGGAGAGACCCAGTACTTC.

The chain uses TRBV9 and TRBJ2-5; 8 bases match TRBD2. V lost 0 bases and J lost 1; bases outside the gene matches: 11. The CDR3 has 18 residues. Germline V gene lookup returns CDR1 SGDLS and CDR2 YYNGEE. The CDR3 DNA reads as TGTGCCAGCAGCGTAGGCAGGACTAGCCCGTCCTTCCAAGAGACCCAGTACTTC. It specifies CASSVGRTSPSFQETQYF.

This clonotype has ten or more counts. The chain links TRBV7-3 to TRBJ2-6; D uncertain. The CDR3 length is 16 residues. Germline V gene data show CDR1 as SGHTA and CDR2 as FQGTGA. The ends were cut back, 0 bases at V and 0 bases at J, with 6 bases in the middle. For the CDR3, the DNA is TGTGCCAGCAGCTTAACCCATAGCTCTGGGGCCAACGTCCTGACTTTC. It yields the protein CASSLTHSSGANVLTF.

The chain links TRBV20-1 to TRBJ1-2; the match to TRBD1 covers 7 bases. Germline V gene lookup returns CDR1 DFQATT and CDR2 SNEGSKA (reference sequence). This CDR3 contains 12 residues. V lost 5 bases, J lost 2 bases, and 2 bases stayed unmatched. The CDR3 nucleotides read TGCAGTGCTGGGACAGAGAACTATGGCTACACCTTC. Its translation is CSAGTENYGYTF.

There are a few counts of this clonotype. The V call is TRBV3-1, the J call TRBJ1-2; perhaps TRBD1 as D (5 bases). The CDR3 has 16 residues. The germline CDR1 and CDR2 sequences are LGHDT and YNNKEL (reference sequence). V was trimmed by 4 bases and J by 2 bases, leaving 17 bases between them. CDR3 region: CASSPMGGVTNYGYTF. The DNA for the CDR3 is TGTGCCAGCAGCCCGATGGGAGGGGTGACGAACTATGGCTACACCTTC.

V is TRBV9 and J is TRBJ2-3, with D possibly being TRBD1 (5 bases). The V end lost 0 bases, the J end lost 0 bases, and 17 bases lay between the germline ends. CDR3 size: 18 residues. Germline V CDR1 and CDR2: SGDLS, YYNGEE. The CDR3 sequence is CASSVAPGSAGSTDTQYF. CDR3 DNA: TGTGCCAGCAGCGTAGCTCCAGGGTCGGCAGGGAGCACAGATACGCAGTATTTT.

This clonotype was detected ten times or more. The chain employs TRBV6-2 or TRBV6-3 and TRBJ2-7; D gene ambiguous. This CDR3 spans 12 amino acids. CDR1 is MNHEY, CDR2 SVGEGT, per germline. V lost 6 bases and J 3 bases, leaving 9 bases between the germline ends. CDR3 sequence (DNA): TGTGCCAGCAGCCTTAACAACTACGAGCAGTACTTC. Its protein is CASSLNNYEQYF.

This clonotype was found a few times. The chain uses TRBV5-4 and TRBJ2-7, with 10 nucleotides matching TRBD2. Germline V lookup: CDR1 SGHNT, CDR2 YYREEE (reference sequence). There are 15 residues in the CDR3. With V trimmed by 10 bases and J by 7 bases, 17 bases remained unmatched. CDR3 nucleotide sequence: TGTGCCGGCGGGCTAGCGGGGGCCTCCTACAATGAGCAGTACTTC. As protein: CAGGLAGASYNEQYF. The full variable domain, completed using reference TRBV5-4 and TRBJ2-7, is ETGVTQSPTHLIKTRGQQVTLRCSSQSGHNTVSWYQQALGQGPQFIFQYYREEENGRGNFPPRFSGLQFPNYSSELNVNALELDDSALYLCAGGLAGASYNEQYFGPGTRLTVT.

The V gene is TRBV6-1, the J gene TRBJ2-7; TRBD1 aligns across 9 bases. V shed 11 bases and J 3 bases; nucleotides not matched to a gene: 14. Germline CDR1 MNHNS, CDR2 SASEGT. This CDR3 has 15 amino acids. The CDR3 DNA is TGTGCCGGCACCCCAGGAGGGACAGGGAACTACGAGCAGTACTTC. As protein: CAGTPGGTGNYEQYF.

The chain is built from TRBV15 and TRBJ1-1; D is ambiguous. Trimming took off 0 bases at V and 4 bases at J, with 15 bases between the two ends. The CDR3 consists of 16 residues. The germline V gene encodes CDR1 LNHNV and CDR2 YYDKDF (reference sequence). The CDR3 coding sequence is TGTGCCACCAGCAGAGACCCGACTGAGGGTTTCACTGAAGCTTTCTTT. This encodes CATSRDPTEGFTEAFF.

The CDR3 region has the DNA TGTGCCAGCAGGAGATCAGATACGCAGTATTTT. It is translated as CASRRSDTQYF. The V call is TRBV6-1, the J call TRBJ2-3; D ambiguous. Germline V lookup: CDR1 MNHNS, CDR2 SASEGT. V was shortened by 6 bases and J by 4 bases, with 5 bases between the two germline ends. The CDR3 spans 11 residues.

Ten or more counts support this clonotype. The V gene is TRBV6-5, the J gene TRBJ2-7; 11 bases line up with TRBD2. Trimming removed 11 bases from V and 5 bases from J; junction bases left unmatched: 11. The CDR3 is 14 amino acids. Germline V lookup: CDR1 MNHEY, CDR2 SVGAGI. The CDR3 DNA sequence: TGTGCCGGTAGCCTAGCGGGAGGTCCCAACGAGCAGTACTTC. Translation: CAGSLAGGPNEQYF.

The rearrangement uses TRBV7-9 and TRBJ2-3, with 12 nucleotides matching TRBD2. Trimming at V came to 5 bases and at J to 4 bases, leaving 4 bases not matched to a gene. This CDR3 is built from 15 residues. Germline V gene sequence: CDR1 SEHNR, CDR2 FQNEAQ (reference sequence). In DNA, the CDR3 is TGTGCCAGCAGCCGGACTAGCGGGAATTCAGATACGCAGTATTTT. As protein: CASSRTSGNSDTQYF. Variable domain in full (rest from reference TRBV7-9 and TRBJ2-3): DTGVSQNPRHKITKRGQNVTFRCDPISEHNRLYWYRQTLGQGPEFLTYFQNEAQLEKSRLLSDRFSAERPKGSFSTLEIQRTEQGDSAMYLCASSRTSGNSDTQYFGPGTRLTVL.

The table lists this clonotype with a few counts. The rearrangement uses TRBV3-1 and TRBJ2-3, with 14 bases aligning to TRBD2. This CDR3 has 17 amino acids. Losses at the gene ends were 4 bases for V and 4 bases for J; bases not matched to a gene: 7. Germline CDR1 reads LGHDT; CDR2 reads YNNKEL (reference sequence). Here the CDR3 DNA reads TGTGCCAGCAGCCCCCGCTTGACTAGCGGGGGGGCAGATACGCAGTATTTT. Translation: CASSPRLTSGGADTQYF.

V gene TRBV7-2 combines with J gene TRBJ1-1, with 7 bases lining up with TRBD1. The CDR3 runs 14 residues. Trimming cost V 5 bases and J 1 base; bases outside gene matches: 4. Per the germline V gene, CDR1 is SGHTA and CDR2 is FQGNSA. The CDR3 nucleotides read TGTGCCAGCAGCGCCGGGACAGCGAACACTGAAGCTTTCTTT. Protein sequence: CASSAGTANTEAFF. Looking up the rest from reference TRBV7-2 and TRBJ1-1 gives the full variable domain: GAGVSQSPSNKVTEKGKDVELRCDPISGHTALYWYRQSLGQGLEFLIYFQGNSAPDKSGLPSDRFSAERTGGSVSTLTIQRTQQEDSAVYLCASSAGTANTEAFFGQGTRLTVV.

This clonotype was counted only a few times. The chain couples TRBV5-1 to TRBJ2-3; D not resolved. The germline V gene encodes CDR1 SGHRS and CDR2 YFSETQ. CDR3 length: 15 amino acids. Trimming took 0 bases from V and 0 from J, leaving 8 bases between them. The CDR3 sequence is CASSLASESTDTQYF. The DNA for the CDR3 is TGCGCCAGCAGCTTGGCATCCGAGAGCACAGATACGCAGTATTTT. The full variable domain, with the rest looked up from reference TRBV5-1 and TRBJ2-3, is KAGVTQTPRYLIKTRGQQVTLSCSPISGHRSVSWYQQTPGQGLQFLFEYFSETQRNKGNFPGRFSGRQFSNSRSEMNVSTLELGDSALYLCASSLASESTDTQYFGPGTRLTVL.

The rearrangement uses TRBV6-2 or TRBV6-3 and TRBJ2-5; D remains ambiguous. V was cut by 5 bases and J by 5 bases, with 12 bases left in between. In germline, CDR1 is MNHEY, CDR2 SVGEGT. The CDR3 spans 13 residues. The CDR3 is CASSTALRETQYF. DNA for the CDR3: TGTGCCAGCAGTACAGCCCTCCGGGAGACCCAGTACTTC.

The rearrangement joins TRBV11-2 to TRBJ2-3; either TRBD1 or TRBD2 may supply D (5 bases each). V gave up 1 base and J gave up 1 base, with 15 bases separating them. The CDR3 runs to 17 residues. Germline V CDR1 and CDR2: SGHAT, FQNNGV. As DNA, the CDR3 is TGTGCCAGCAGCTTAGCAGGGCCCGGGGACCGCACAGATACGCAGTATTTT. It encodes CASSLAGPGDRTDTQYF.

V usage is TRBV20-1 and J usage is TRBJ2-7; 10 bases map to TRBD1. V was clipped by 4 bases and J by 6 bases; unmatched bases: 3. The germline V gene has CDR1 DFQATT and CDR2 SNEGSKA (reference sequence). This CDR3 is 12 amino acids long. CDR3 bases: TGCAGTGCTATGGACAGGGGGGGCGAGCAGTACTTC. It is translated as CSAMDRGGEQYF.